In this sample, the clone carrying this T cell receptor (beta chain) turned up a few times. What it binds is unknown. CDR1 is SGDLS and CDR2 is YYNGEE in the germline V gene. The CDR3 is 14 amino acids. V lost 3 bases to trimming and J lost 9 bases, with 13 bases between them. One entry per CDR3 protein results from TCRdb running MiXCR on the 5' RACE reads. This sample has about 45,000 distinct CDR3 sequences, with 6% to 8% found just once. The data stem from a study of T-cell memory formation after mild COVID-19. About the research overall: TCR clusters were mostly donor specific.

General study findings and limits: The CD4+ clones that contracted clustered mainly within CM and EM, and the CD8+ clones concentrated in EMRA. From day 15 to 85, contracting clones were balanced between CD4 and CD8, whereas later expanders leaned toward CD4+.

The TCR was taken from a man aged 18 to 29 who had mild COVID-19 (a few samples of this study predate the infection). Cell type and time point are not known. The sequencing sample was made of PBMCs or a T cell subset sorted from them (not recorded which). The rearrangement uses TRBV9 and TRBJ1-6; D is possibly TRBD1 (6 bases). CDR3 DNA sequence: TGTGCCAGCAGCGGGCGAACAGGGATTTCACCCCTCCACTTT. Its translation is CASSGRTGISPLHF.